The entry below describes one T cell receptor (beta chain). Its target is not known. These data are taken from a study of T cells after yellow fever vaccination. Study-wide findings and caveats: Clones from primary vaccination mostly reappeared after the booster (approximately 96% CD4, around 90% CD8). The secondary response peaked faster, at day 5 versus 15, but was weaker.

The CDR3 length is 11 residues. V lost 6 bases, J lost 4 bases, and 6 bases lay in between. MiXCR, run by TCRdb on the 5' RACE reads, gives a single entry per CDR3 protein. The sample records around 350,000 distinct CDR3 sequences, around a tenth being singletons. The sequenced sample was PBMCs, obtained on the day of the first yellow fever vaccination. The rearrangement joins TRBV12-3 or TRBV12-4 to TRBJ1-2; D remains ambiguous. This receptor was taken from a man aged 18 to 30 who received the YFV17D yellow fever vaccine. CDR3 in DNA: TGTGCCAGCAGGACCTCCTATGGCTACACCTTC. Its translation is CASRTSYGYTF.